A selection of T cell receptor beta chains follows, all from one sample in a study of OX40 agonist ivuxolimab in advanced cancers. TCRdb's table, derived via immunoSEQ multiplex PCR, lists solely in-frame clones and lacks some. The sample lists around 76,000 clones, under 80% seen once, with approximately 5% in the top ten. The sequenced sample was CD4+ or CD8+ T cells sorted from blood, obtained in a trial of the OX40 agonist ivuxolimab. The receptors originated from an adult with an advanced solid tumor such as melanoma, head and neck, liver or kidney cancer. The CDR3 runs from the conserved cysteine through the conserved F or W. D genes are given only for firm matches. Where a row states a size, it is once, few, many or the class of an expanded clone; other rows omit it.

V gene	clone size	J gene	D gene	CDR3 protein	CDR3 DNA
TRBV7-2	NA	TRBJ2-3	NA	CASSIGTGRGADTQYF	TGTGCCAGCAGCATCGGGACCGGGAGAGGGGCAGATACGCAGTATTTT
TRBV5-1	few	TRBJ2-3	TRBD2	CASSPFMVAGGKDTQYF	TGCGCCAGCAGCCCCTTCATGGTAGCGGGGGGGAAAGATACGCAGTATTTT
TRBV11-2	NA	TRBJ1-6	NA	CASSFRESSPLHF	TGTGCCAGCAGCTTTCGGGAAAGTTCACCCCTCCACTTT
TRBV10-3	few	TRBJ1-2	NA	CAIRPGAANYGYTF	TGTGCCATCAGGCCGGGGGCCGCTAACTATGGCTACACCTTC
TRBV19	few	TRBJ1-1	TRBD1	CASSPGQQGGEAFF	TGTGCCAGTAGCCCGGGACAGCAAGGGGGTGAAGCTTTCTTT
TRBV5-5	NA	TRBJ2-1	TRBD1	CASSQPGLRDRVNEQFF	TGTGCCAGCAGCCAACCAGGCCTCCGGGACAGGGTTAATGAGCAGTTCTTC
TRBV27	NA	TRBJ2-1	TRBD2	CASRPGAGDRNEQFF	TGTGCCAGCCGGCCCGGGGCGGGAGATAGGAATGAGCAGTTCTTC
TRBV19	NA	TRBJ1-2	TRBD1	CASRRDRGDGYTF	TGTGCCAGTAGAAGGGACAGGGGAGATGGCTACACCTTC
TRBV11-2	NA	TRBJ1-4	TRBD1	CASSWGQGAEKLFF	TGTGCCAGCAGCTGGGGACAGGGGGCTGAAAAACTGTTTTTT
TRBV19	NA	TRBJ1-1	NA	CASIPHRVRTEAFF	TGTGCCAGTATCCCCCACAGGGTTCGCACTGAAGCTTTCTTT
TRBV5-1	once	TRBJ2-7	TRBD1	CASSLGLGQGAYEQYF	TGCGCCAGCAGCTTGGGTCTGGGACAGGGGGCCTACGAGCAGTACTTC
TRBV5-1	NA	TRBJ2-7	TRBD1	CASSLVGKGAATNEQYF	TGCGCCAGCAGCTTGGTGGGGAAGGGGGCGGCGACGAACGAGCAGTACTTC
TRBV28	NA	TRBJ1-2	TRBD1	CASVISLTGEGYTF	TGTGCCAGCGTGATTAGCCTGACAGGGGAAGGCTACACCTTC
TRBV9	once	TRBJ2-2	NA	CASSVVRAEGPLFF	TGTGCCAGCAGCGTAGTTCGGGCCGAAGGTCCGCTGTTTTTT
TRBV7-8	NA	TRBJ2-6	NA	CASSFIGGSGANVLTF	TGTGCCAGCAGCTTCATAGGGGGAAGCGGGGCCAACGTCCTGACTTTC
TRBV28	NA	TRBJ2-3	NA	CASSLQGTDTQYF	TGTGCCAGCAGTTTACAGGGCACAGATACGCAGTATTTT
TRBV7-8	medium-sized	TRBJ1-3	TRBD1	CASSLGDREIETIYF	TGTGCCAGCAGCTTAGGGGACAGGGAGATAGAGACCATATATTTT
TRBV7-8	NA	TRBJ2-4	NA	CASTLGAVLAKNIQYF	TGTGCCAGCACCCTGGGGGCAGTCCTAGCCAAAAACATTCAGTACTTC
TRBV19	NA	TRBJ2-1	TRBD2	CASSSLLAGADNEQFF	TGTGCCAGTAGTAGCCTACTAGCGGGAGCCGACAATGAGCAGTTCTTC
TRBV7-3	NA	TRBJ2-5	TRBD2	CASSSLAGVVETQYF	TGTGCCAGCAGCTCACTAGCGGGAGTTGTGGAGACCCAGTACTTC
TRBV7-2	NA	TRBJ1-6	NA	CASSPRGTSYNSPLHF	TGTGCCAGCAGCCCCAGAGGGACCTCCTATAATTCACCCCTCCACTTT
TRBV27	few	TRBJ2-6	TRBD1	CASSLRYTGAGGANVLTF	TGTGCCAGCAGTTTACGATACACAGGGGCGGGTGGGGCCAACGTCCTGACTTTC
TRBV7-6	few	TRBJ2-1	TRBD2	CASSLTGGGYNEQFF	TGTGCCAGCAGCTTAACGGGAGGGGGCTACAATGAGCAGTTCTTC
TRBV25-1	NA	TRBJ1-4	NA	CASSESGTGFNEKLFF	TGTGCCAGCAGTGAATCGGGTACAGGATTTAATGAAAAACTGTTTTTT
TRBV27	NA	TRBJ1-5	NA	CASSFREGGNQPQHF	TGTGCCAGCAGTTTCCGGGAAGGAGGCAATCAGCCCCAGCATTTT
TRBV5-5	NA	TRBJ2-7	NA	CASSLFTYEQYF	TGTGCCAGCAGCCTTTTTACTTACGAGCAGTACTTC
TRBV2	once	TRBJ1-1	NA	CASQAEAQGTEAFF	TGTGCCAGCCAAGCCGAGGCCCAGGGCACTGAAGCTTTCTTT
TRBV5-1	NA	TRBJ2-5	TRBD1	CASSTSQGNQETQYF	TGCGCCAGCAGCACCTCACAGGGGAACCAAGAGACCCAGTACTTC
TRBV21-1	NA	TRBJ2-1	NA	CASTQNSSGGAWEQFF	TGTGCCAGCACTCAAAATTCTAGCGGGGGGGCCTGGGAGCAGTTCTTC
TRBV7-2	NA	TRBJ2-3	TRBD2	CASSLGGSGRADTQYF	TGTGCCAGCAGCTTAGGAGGGTCGGGGAGGGCAGATACGCAGTATTTT
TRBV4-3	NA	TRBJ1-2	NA	CASSPSRGGYTF	TGCGCCAGCAGCCCCTCCAGGGGAGGCTACACCTTC
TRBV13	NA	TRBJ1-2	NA	CASSPPTAGGYTF	TGTGCCAGCAGCCCCCCGACAGCGGGCGGCTACACCTTC
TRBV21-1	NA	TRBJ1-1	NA	CASTIRGQYLEAFF	TGTGCCAGCACCATAAGGGGCCAGTATCTTGAAGCTTTCTTT
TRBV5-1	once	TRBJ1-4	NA	CASSSGTATYEKLFF	TGCGCCAGCAGCTCAGGGACGGCGACCTATGAAAAACTGTTTTTT
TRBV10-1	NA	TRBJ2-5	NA	CASSESAGAGRKYF	TGCGCCAGCAGTGAGTCGGCAGGAGCTGGGAGAAAGTACTTC
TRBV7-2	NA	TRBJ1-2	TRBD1	CASSSYRTGGYGYTF	TGTGCCAGCAGCTCCTATAGGACAGGGGGCTATGGCTACACCTTC
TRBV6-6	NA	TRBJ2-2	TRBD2	CASSAAGANTGELFF	TGTGCCAGCAGCGCCGCGGGGGCGAACACCGGGGAGCTGTTTTTT
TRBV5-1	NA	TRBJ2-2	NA	CASSLTFGRDSGELFF	TGCGCCAGCAGCTTGACGTTCGGCAGGGACTCCGGGGAGCTGTTTTTT
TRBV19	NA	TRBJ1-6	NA	CASSIGQAFNSPLHF	TGTGCCAGTAGTATAGGACAGGCCTTTAATTCACCCCTCCACTTT
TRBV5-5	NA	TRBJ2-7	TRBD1	CASSFLDTGAYEQYF	TGTGCCAGCAGCTTCCTAGACACAGGGGCCTACGAGCAGTACTTC
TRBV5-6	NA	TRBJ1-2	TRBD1	CASSLSRQGNYGYTF	TGTGCCAGCAGCTTGTCGAGACAGGGGAACTATGGCTACACCTTC
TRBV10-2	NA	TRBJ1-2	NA	CASRAPQEGYTF	TGCGCCAGCAGAGCCCCCCAGGAAGGCTACACCTTC
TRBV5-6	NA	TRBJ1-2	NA	CASSLDRVDYGYTF	TGTGCCAGCAGCTTGGACAGGGTTGACTATGGCTACACCTTC
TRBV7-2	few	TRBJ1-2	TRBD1	CASSLAQGTRGYTF	TGTGCCAGCAGCTTGGCACAGGGGACCCGTGGCTACACCTTC
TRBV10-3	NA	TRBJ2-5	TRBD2	CAISYRTSGGETQYF	TGTGCCATCAGTTACAGGACTAGCGGGGGAGAGACCCAGTACTTC
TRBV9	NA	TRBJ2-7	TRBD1	CASSASGTEFFEQYF	TGTGCCAGCAGCGCGTCCGGGACAGAGTTCTTCGAGCAGTACTTC
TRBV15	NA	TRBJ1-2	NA	CATSREGNGYTF	TGTGCCACCAGCAGAGAAGGGAACGGCTACACCTTC
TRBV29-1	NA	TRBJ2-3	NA	CSVSRATDTQYF	TGCAGCGTTAGCAGGGCAACAGATACGCAGTATTTT
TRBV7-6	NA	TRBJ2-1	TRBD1	CASSTRPGQGIENEQFF	TGTGCCAGCAGCACCAGGCCCGGACAGGGGATAGAGAATGAGCAGTTCTTC
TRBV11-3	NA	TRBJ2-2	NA	CASSSHTGELFF	TGTGCCAGCAGCTCCCACACCGGGGAGCTGTTTTTT
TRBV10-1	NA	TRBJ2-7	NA	CASSLDSREQYF	TGCGCCAGCAGTCTCGACAGTCGCGAGCAGTACTTC
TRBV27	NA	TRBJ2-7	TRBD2	CASSQTSGRGLLGEQYF	TGTGCCAGCAGTCAGACTAGCGGGAGGGGCTTATTAGGCGAGCAGTACTTC
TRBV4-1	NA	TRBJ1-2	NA	CASSQLLSGPQAGYTF	TGCGCCAGCAGCCAACTTCTATCGGGACCCCAGGCTGGCTACACCTTC
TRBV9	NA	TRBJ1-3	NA	CASSVASSGNTIYF	TGTGCCAGCAGCGTAGCGAGCTCTGGAAACACCATATATTTT
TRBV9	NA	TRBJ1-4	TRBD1	CASSGQGAANEKLFF	TGTGCCAGCAGCGGACAGGGGGCCGCAAATGAAAAACTGTTTTTT
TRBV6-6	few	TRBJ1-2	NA	CASSSPGGANGYTF	TGTGCCAGCAGTTCCCCGGGGGGCGCAAATGGCTACACCTTC
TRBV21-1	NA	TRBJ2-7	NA	CASSKVDGPPAPYEQYF	TGTGCCAGCAGCAAAGTGGACGGTCCTCCAGCTCCCTACGAGCAGTACTTC